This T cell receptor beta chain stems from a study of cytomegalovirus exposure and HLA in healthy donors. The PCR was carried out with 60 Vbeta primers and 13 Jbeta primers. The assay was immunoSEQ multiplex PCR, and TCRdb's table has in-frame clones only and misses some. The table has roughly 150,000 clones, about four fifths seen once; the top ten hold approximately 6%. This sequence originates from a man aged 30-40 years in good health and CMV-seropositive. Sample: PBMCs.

For the CDR3, the DNA is TGTGCCAGCAGTCCAATCGGGACTGTTTACGAGCAGTACTTC. Amino acids: CASSPIGTVYEQYF. The chain recombines TRBV27 with TRBJ2-7, with D possibly matching TRBD2 (6 bases). The CDR3 sequence is 14 residues long. V dropped 5 bases and J dropped 4 bases, with 15 bases sitting between them. Germline V gives CDR1 MNHEY, CDR2 SMNVEV (reference sequence).